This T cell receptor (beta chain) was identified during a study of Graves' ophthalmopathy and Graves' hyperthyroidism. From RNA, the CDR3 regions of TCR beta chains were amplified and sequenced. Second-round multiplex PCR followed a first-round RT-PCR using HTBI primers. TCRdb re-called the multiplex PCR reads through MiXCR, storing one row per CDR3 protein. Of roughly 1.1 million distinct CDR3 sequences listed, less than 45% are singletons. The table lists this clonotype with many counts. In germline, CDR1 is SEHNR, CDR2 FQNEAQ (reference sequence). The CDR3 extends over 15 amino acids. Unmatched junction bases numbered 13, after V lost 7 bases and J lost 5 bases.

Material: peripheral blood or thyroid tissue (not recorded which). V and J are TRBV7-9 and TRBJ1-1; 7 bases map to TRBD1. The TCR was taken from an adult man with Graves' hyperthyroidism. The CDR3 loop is CASTLPTQGITEAFF. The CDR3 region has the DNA TGTGCCAGCACTTTGCCCACACAGGGGATTACTGAAGCTTTCTTT.